These 21 T cell receptor beta chains share one sample of origin, sequenced in a study of tumor-infiltrating lymphocytes in localized non-small cell lung cancer. Assay used: immunoSEQ multiplex PCR; TCRdb lists only in-frame clones, some missing. Counted here are over 10,000 clones, around four fifths occurring once; the ten biggest clones make up 9% to 15%. Input material: uninvolved lung tissue not adjacent to the tumor. These receptors came from a human donor with non-small cell lung cancer.

The sample holds a few counts of this clone. The chain employs TRBV5-1 and TRBJ2-7; TRBD2 aligns across 11 bases. Trimming at V came to 4 bases and at J to 0 bases, leaving 3 bases not matched to a gene. The V gene's germline CDR1 is SGHRS and CDR2 YFSETQ. CDR3 length: 15 residues. Here the CDR3 DNA reads TGCGCCAGCAGCGTTAGCGGGGGGGCCTCCTACGAGCAGTACTTC. Protein product: CASSVSGGASYEQYF.

Turning to this clone: The same CDR3 arises from other DNA sequences in this sample as well. This chain connects TRBV7-2 to TRBJ1-1; no firm D call. CDR3 length: 14 amino acids. The V and J ends lost 5 bases and 4 bases respectively, with 14 bases between them. The germline gives CDR1 SGHTA, CDR2 FQGNSA. DNA for the CDR3: TGTGCCAGCAGCCTCGACCCCTCGGGCACTGAAGCTTTCTTT. Its translation: CASSLDPSGTEAFF.

The chain recombines TRBV5-1 with TRBJ1-1; D not resolved. CDR1 and CDR2 from the germline V gene are SGHRS and YFSETQ. The ends were cut back, 1 base at V and 1 base at J, with 5 bases in the middle. The CDR3 extends over 13 amino acids. The CDR3 loop reads CASSLWGNTEAFF. The CDR3 DNA follows: TGCGCCAGCAGCTTGTGGGGGAACACTGAAGCTTTCTTT.

The genes are TRBV6-6 and TRBJ1-1, with unresolved D. CDR1 and CDR2 (germline): MNHNY, SVGAGI (reference sequence). Between the trimmed V and J ends, which lost 1 base and 5 bases, there was a span of 14 bases. This CDR3 contains 15 residues. CDR3 region: CASSYLTRTRTEAFF. The CDR3 coding sequence is TGTGCCAGCAGTTACTTAACGCGAACTCGGACTGAAGCTTTCTTT.

By sample fraction, this clone is medium-sized. CDR3 DNA sequence: TGTGCCATCAGTTCCGGGACAGGAGATCAGCCCCAGCATTTT. Protein sequence: CAISSGTGDQPQHF. V and J are TRBV10-3 and TRBJ1-5, with TRBD1 identical over 8 bases. CDR3 length equals 14 residues. In germline, CDR1 is ENHRY, CDR2 SYGVKD. V lost 5 bases to trimming and J lost 5 bases; unmatched junction nucleotides: 5.

The rearrangement links TRBV4-1 to TRBJ1-4, with a weak D call TRBD1 (5 bases). This CDR3 has 14 amino acids. The V and J ends lost 8 bases and 4 bases respectively, with 14 bases between them. The germline gives CDR1 MGHRA, CDR2 YSYEKL. The CDR3, as DNA: TGCGCCAGCGCCCAGGGTTGGGGTAATGAAAAACTGTTTTTT. Encoded protein: CASAQGWGNEKLFF.

The CDR3 reads CASSMGPSTDTQYF. CDR3 in DNA: TGTGCCAGTAGTATGGGGCCAAGCACAGATACGCAGTATTTT. This chain links TRBV19 with TRBJ2-3; D might be TRBD1 (5 bases). Trimming stripped 3 bases from V and 0 bases from J, with 7 bases between. CDR1 and CDR2 (germline): LNHDA, SQIVND (reference sequence). This CDR3 is built from 14 residues.

This clone was counted between two and nine times. The chain combines TRBV10-3 with TRBJ1-2, with D unclear. Germline CDR1 ENHRY, CDR2 SYGVKD. This CDR3 contains 14 residues. The V gene lost 0 bases and the J gene lost 6 bases, with 11 bases spanning the gap. The CDR3 sequence is CAISESIGDNGYTF. The CDR3 region has the DNA TGTGCCATCAGTGAGTCGATTGGGGATAATGGCTACACCTTC.

The chain links TRBV14 to TRBJ2-1, with D maybe TRBD1 (5 bases). The CDR3 runs to 16 residues. V lost 0 bases and J lost 3, with 12 bases in between. Germline CDR1 SGHDN, CDR2 FVKESK. The CDR3 region is CASSQEIDTGYNEQFF. The CDR3 nucleotides are TGTGCCAGCAGCCAAGAAATCGACACAGGCTACAATGAGCAGTTCTTC. The full variable domain, completed using reference TRBV14 and TRBJ2-1, is EAGVTQFPSHSVIEKGQTVTLRCDPISGHDNLYWYRRVMGKEIKFLLHFVKESKQDESGMPNNRFLAERTGGTYSTLKVQPAELEDSGVYFCASSQEIDTGYNEQFFGPGTRLTVL.

This clone occurred once. V is TRBV10-2 and J is TRBJ1-1; unclear D gene. Germline V CDR1 and CDR2: WSHSY, SAAADI. Trimming cost V 1 base and J 4 bases, with 10 bases left between them. This CDR3 spans 14 amino acids. CDR3 residues: CASSEYRVGTEAFF. CDR3 sequence (DNA): TGCGCCAGCAGTGAGTATAGGGTAGGCACTGAAGCTTTCTTT.

The chain is built from TRBV7-6 and TRBJ1-1; 9 bases map to TRBD1. The CDR3 sequence is 15 residues long. Trimming removed 5 bases from V and 1 base from J; junction bases left unmatched: 5. The germline gives CDR1 SGHVS, CDR2 FNYEAQ. This chain's CDR3 is CASSEQGASNTEAFF. The CDR3 DNA sequence: TGTGCCAGCAGCGAACAGGGGGCTTCGAACACTGAAGCTTTCTTT.

The chain uses TRBV2 and TRBJ2-3; D remains unclear. Looked up from germline, CDR1 is SNHLY and CDR2 is FYNNEI. V shed 0 bases and J shed 4 bases, with 5 bases lying between them. This CDR3 spans 13 amino acids. The DNA of the CDR3 is TGTGCCAGCAGTGAAGCCTGGGCAGATACGCAGTATTTT. Translating it yields CASSEAWADTQYF.

V usage is TRBV9 and J usage is TRBJ2-3; D is tentatively TRBD1 or TRBD2 (5 bases each). The CDR3 consists of 15 residues. CDR1 and CDR2 (germline): SGDLS, YYNGEE. V was pared by 1 base and J by 9 bases, with 18 bases between. The CDR3 DNA sequence: TGTGCCAGCAGCGTATTAGAAGATGGGGGTGGGACGCAGTATTTT. It is translated as CASSVLEDGGGTQYF.

The chain joins TRBV12-5 to TRBJ1-3; D unresolved. Germline CDR1 reads LGHNT; CDR2 reads FRNRAP. This CDR3 has 16 amino acids. With 0 bases removed from V and 8 bases from J, the gap between germline ends came to 17 bases. CDR3 nucleotides: TGTGCTAGTGGTTTGGTACTCGGCAACGGTGTAGACACCATATATTTT. Amino acid sequence: CASGLVLGNGVDTIYF. Based on the CDR3 plus reference TRBV12-5 and TRBJ1-3, the full variable domain is DARVTQTPRHKVTEMGQEVTMRCQPILGHNTVFWYRQTMMQGLELLAYFRNRAPLDDSGMPKDRFSAEMPDATLATLKIQPSEPRDSAVYFCASGLVLGNGVDTIYFGEGSWLTVV.

The gene calls are TRBV19 and TRBJ1-1; the match to TRBD1 covers 7 bases. Germline CDR1 and CDR2: LNHDA and SQIVND (reference sequence). This CDR3 is built from 14 residues. V gave up 4 bases and J gave up 10 bases; unmatched junction bases: 12. The CDR3 is CASSRVATGDTAFF. The DNA of the CDR3 is TGTGCCAGTAGTAGGGTGGCTACAGGGGATACAGCTTTCTTT.

The chain employs TRBV19 and TRBJ2-5; 8 bases are a match to TRBD1. This CDR3 contains 14 residues. Losses at the gene ends were 6 bases for V and 2 bases for J; bases not matched to a gene: 5. Germline lookup yields CDR1 LNHDA and CDR2 SQIVND (reference sequence). Written as DNA, the CDR3 is TGTGCCAGTAGCCCCGGACAGGGACAAGAGACCCAGTACTTC. Translated, it gives CASSPGQGQETQYF.

The V call is TRBV5-1, the J call TRBJ2-6; D unclear. Germline CDR1 reads SGHRS; CDR2 reads YFSETQ. The CDR3 is 17 residues long. V was clipped by 0 bases and J by 1 base, with 11 bases between them. The CDR3 loop is CASSLVPFGSGANVLTF. The CDR3 DNA reads TGCGCCAGCAGCTTGGTTCCTTTTGGGTCTGGGGCCAACGTCCTGACTTTC.

The rearrangement links TRBV29-1 to TRBJ2-7, with D maybe TRBD2 (6 bases). The CDR3 covers 14 residues. Looked up from germline, CDR1 is SQVTM and CDR2 is ANQGSEA. Trimming cost V 5 bases and J 1 base, with 15 bases left between them. The CDR3 DNA is TGCAGCGTTCTTGCGGGATCCTCGTCCTACGAGCAGTACTTC. Protein product: CSVLAGSSSYEQYF.

The genes are TRBV27 and TRBJ1-6, with unresolved D. Germline V lookup: CDR1 MNHEY, CDR2 SMNVEV (reference sequence). The V end lost 3 bases, the J end lost 10 bases, and 13 bases lay between the germline ends. This CDR3 comprises 14 residues. The chain's CDR3 is CASSFPGTGSPLHF. Written as DNA, the CDR3 is TGTGCCAGCAGTTTTCCGGGAACCGGCTCACCCCTCCACTTT.

This clone was recorded a few times. The chain joins TRBV6-4 to TRBJ2-2; D remains ambiguous. Germline CDR1 MRHNA, CDR2 SNTAGT. The CDR3 runs 16 residues. V lost 6 bases, J lost 0 bases, and 14 bases lay in between. CDR3 protein: CASSPRASTNTGELFF. The CDR3 DNA is TGTGCCAGCAGCCCCCGGGCGTCAACGAACACCGGGGAGCTGTTTTTT.

The chain couples TRBV5-4 to TRBJ2-7, with 9 bases aligning to TRBD2. The V and J ends lost 0 bases and 1 base, in that order; junction bases with no gene match: 8. Per germline, CDR1 SGHNT and CDR2 YYREEE (reference sequence). The CDR3 consists of 17 residues. CDR3 in amino acids: CASSLASGGKVSYEQYF. As DNA, the CDR3 is TGTGCCAGCAGCTTGGCCAGCGGGGGGAAAGTGTCCTACGAGCAGTACTTC.